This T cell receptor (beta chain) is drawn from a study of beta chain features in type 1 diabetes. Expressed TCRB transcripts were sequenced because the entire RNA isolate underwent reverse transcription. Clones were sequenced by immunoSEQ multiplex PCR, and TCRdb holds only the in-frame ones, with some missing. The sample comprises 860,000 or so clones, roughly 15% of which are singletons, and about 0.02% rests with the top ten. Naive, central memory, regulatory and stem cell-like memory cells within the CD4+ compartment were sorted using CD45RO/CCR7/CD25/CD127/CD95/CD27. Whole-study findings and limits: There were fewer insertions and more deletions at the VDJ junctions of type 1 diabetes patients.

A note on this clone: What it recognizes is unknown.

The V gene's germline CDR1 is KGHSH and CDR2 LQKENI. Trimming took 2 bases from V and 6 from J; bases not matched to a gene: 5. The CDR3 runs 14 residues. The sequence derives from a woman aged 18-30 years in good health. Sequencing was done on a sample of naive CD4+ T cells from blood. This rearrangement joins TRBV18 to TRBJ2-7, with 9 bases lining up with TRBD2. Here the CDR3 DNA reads TGTGCCAGCTCACCAGCGGGAGGGGGTTCCGAGCAGTACTTC. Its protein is CASSPAGGGSEQYF. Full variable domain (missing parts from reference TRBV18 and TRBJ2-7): NAGVMQNPRHLVRRRGQEARLRCSPMKGHSHVYWYRQLPEEGLKFMVYLQKENIIDESGMPKERFSAEFPKEGPSILRIQQVVRGDSAAYFCASSPAGGGSEQYFGPGTRLTVT.